This T cell receptor beta chain was retrieved from a study of T cell repertoires in cytomegalovirus infection. Study at large: Evidence of both CMV infection and a matching HLA type came from public TCR beta signatures. Points from the study as a whole: Ex vivo responses were dominated by HLA-C-restricted CMV-specific TCR beta clonotypes. There were carriers of CMV plus the relevant HLA, and cumulative public TCR beta family frequency identified them.

About this clonotype: Its antigen is not identified.

This CDR3 region has 16 residues. Trimming took off 0 bases at V and 5 bases at J, with 13 bases between the two ends. CDR1 KGHDR and CDR2 SFDVKD come from the germline V gene. MiXCR, run by TCRdb on the reads, gives a single entry per CDR3 protein. The data contain hundreds of thousands of distinct CDR3 sequences, less than 25% of them seen just once; the ten biggest clones take up around 7.6%. This chain uses TRBV24-1 with TRBJ1-5; no clear D gene. The sequenced sample was CD8+ T cells from PBMCs. The sequence derives from a human donor in good health (CMV status not recorded). Some clones in this sample may be carry-over from other donors' samples. CDR3 protein: CATSDLSSGEDQPQHF. CDR3 sequence (DNA): TGTGCCACCAGTGATTTGTCATCGGGAGAGGATCAGCCCCAGCATTTT.